This T cell receptor beta chain was identified during a study of shared clonotypes between healthy human individuals. The method was immunoSEQ multiplex PCR; TCRdb's version includes in-frame clones alone and lacks a portion of them. The data hold 550,000 to 600,000 clones, with about 98% observed a single time. The CDR3 totals 15 residues. V was pared by 3 bases and J by 4 bases, with 7 bases of the junction left unmatched. From germline, CDR1 is SGHDN and CDR2 FVKESK. Study results and limitations: Rarefaction indicated that sorted-subset sequencing remained incomplete although depth was large. Non-shared clonotypes were found to have lower generation probabilities than the clonotypes that were shared by all four of the sorted-subset donors. Across a handful of donors, naive CD4 shared roughly 5.2%, naive CD8 3.5% to 4%, memory CD4 roughly 2.3%, memory CD8 0.35% to 0.5%.

CD45RO negativity and positive selection for CCR7 defined naive CD8 cells, a population that excluded terminally differentiated effector memory CD45RA+ cells. Turning to this clone: Antigen: not known.

The sample was naive CD8+ T cells sorted from blood. This clonotype was sampled from a man aged 25-45 years in good health. The V gene is TRBV14, the J gene TRBJ2-3; 7 positions match TRBD2. The CDR3 nucleotides are TGTGCCAGCAGCCACCTGGCGGGAGTGGCAGATACGCAGTATTTT. It codes for CASSHLAGVADTQYF.